This T cell receptor beta chain was recovered during a study of T cells in Graves' hyperthyroidism and ophthalmopathy. Turning to the study itself: Once the initial diagnosis was made, peripheral blood was obtained before any treatment. Study results and caveats: In blood, most of the thyroid clonotypes expanded above 0.001 were also present. Researchers report that a 13 V-J model separated ophthalmopathy from stable hyperthyroidism.

This clonotype was recorded many times. What it binds is unknown. There are 15 residues in the CDR3. CDR1 DFQATT and CDR2 SNEGSKA come from the germline V gene (reference sequence). The trim removed 2 bases at V and 6 bases at J, leaving 9 bases unmatched. Initially, at the first diagnosis of hyperthyroidism and before any ophthalmopathy symptoms, blood was sampled. The investigators amplified TCR beta CDR3 regions from RNA transcripts. HTBI primers were used for first-round RT-PCR of the TCR CDR3. TCRdb called the multiplex PCR reads again in MiXCR, with one record for every CDR3 protein. The sample yields 350,000 or so distinct CDR3 sequences, about a sixth seen once.

Sequenced sample: blood. The receptor comes from a woman in her 30s with Graves' hyperthyroidism that later progressed to Graves' ophthalmopathy. This chain links TRBV20-1 with TRBJ1-4; 7 nucleotides line up with TRBD1. CDR3 loop: CSARPRPGQYEKLFF. The CDR3, as DNA: TGCAGTGCTAGACCTCGCCCGGGACAGTATGAAAAACTGTTTTTT.